This is a list of T cell receptor beta chains from one sample in a study of CD8+ T cells in alopecia areata. Some clones are missing from TCRdb's copy, which holds only in-frame ones; the method was immunoSEQ multiplex PCR. This sample carries some 150,000 clones, 50% to 65% of them seen once, and the ten largest clones take approximately 20%. The starting material was CD8+ T cells sorted from blood, obtained at week 0. The source of these receptors is a human donor with alopecia areata. Each CDR3 is given with its conserved first and last residue. The order of the fields is V gene, clone size, D gene, J gene, CDR3 DNA, CDR3 protein. D genes are given only for firm matches. Part of the rows lack a size; the others show once, few, many or a class for expanded clones.

v_call: TRBV5-4; clone_size: once; d_call: -; j_call: TRBJ1-2; cdr3_nt: TGTGCCAGCAGCCCACTAGGGGGACCGACTTATGGCTACACCTTC; cdr3_aa: CASSPLGGPTYGYTF
v_call: TRBV29-1; clone_size: -; d_call: -; j_call: TRBJ1-2; cdr3_nt: TGCAGCGCTCTTGAAAGGACACACGGGGGTGATGGCTACACCTTC; cdr3_aa: CSALERTHGGDGYTF
v_call: TRBV29-1; clone_size: few; d_call: -; j_call: TRBJ2-1; cdr3_nt: TGCAGCGTTGTAGGGACTCACAATGAGCAGTTCTTC; cdr3_aa: CSVVGTHNEQFF
v_call: TRBV30; clone_size: few; d_call: -; j_call: TRBJ2-7; cdr3_nt: TGTGCCTGGAAGACGGGGGGCCAAGGCGAGCAGTACTTC; cdr3_aa: CAWKTGGQGEQYF
v_call: TRBV10-2; clone_size: few; d_call: TRBD2; j_call: TRBJ2-3; cdr3_nt: TGCGCCAGCAGTGAAGCGGGGGAAGATACGCAGTATTTT; cdr3_aa: CASSEAGEDTQYF
v_call: TRBV10-3; clone_size: few; d_call: -; j_call: TRBJ2-7; cdr3_nt: TGTGCCATCAGTGAGCGGGCCTACGAGCAGTACTTC; cdr3_aa: CAISERAYEQYF
v_call: TRBV7-9; clone_size: -; d_call: -; j_call: TRBJ1-1; cdr3_nt: TGTGCCAGCAGCTCCGGGATGCCTGAAGCTTTCTTT; cdr3_aa: CASSSGMPEAFF
v_call: TRBV4-3; clone_size: few; d_call: TRBD2; j_call: TRBJ2-3; cdr3_nt: TGCGCCAGCAGCCAAGGAAGCGGGGGCAACACAGATACGCAGTATTTT; cdr3_aa: CASSQGSGGNTDTQYF
v_call: TRBV5-1; clone_size: -; d_call: TRBD1; j_call: TRBJ1-1; cdr3_nt: TGCGCCAGCAGCTTGGTTCCACAGGGGGAAGTGAACACTGAAGCTTTCTTT; cdr3_aa: CASSLVPQGEVNTEAFF
v_call: TRBV29-1; clone_size: -; d_call: -; j_call: TRBJ2-7; cdr3_nt: TGCAGCGTTGAATTCGGGCCGTCCTACGAGCAGTACTTC; cdr3_aa: CSVEFGPSYEQYF
v_call: TRBV14; clone_size: -; d_call: -; j_call: TRBJ1-2; cdr3_nt: TGTGCCAGCCCCCATCGGGGAGGGGATGGGGGCTACACCTTC; cdr3_aa: CASPHRGGDGGYTF
v_call: TRBV19; clone_size: -; d_call: -; j_call: TRBJ1-2; cdr3_nt: TGTGCCAGTACCAATCCCTCGGACAACTACAACTATGGCTACACCTTC; cdr3_aa: CASTNPSDNYNYGYTF
v_call: TRBV29-1; clone_size: once; d_call: -; j_call: TRBJ2-2; cdr3_nt: TGCAGCGTATTGGCGGCCGGGGAGCTGTTTTTT; cdr3_aa: CSVLAAGELFF
v_call: TRBV29-1; clone_size: -; d_call: -; j_call: TRBJ2-3; cdr3_nt: TGCAGCGTTGAAGGGGGTGGTAGCACAGATACGCAGTATTTT; cdr3_aa: CSVEGGGSTDTQYF
v_call: TRBV28; clone_size: few; d_call: TRBD2; j_call: TRBJ2-3; cdr3_nt: TGTGCCAGCAGTTGGGGGGGGACAGATACGCAGTATTTT; cdr3_aa: CASSWGGTDTQYF
v_call: TRBV13; clone_size: -; d_call: -; j_call: TRBJ2-1; cdr3_nt: TGTGCCAGCAGCTTAGGATCAGGCGGGGCCTACAATGAGCAGTTCTTC; cdr3_aa: CASSLGSGGAYNEQFF
v_call: TRBV11-2; clone_size: -; d_call: -; j_call: TRBJ1-6; cdr3_nt: TGTGCCAGCAGCCCCGGACCTGGGCATTCACCCCTCCACTTT; cdr3_aa: CASSPGPGHSPLHF
v_call: TRBV29-1; clone_size: few; d_call: TRBD1; j_call: TRBJ2-7; cdr3_nt: TGCAGCGTTCGGGTTGGGCTGGACAGGGTTACCTACGAGCAGTACTTC; cdr3_aa: CSVRVGLDRVTYEQYF
v_call: TRBV28; clone_size: -; d_call: -; j_call: TRBJ2-2; cdr3_nt: TGTGCCAGCAGCCTCGGATCCCAATTCGCCGGGGAGCTGTTTTTT; cdr3_aa: CASSLGSQFAGELFF
v_call: TRBV19; clone_size: -; d_call: -; j_call: TRBJ2-6; cdr3_nt: TGTGCCAGTAGCCCCCGGGGTGGTGGGGCCAACGTCCTGACTTTC; cdr3_aa: CASSPRGGGANVLTF
v_call: TRBV7-8; clone_size: -; d_call: -; j_call: TRBJ2-5; cdr3_nt: TGTGCCAGCAGCCCAAACCAAGAGACCCAGTACTTC; cdr3_aa: CASSPNQETQYF
v_call: TRBV5-1; clone_size: few; d_call: TRBD1; j_call: TRBJ1-1; cdr3_nt: TGCGCCAGCAAGACAGGGGAGAATGAAGCTTTCTTT; cdr3_aa: CASKTGENEAFF
v_call: TRBV6-4; clone_size: few; d_call: TRBD2; j_call: TRBJ2-3; cdr3_nt: TGTGCCAGCAGTGACTCTAGCGGGGGATCATTCACAGATACGCAGTATTTT; cdr3_aa: CASSDSSGGSFTDTQYF
v_call: TRBV10-1; clone_size: -; d_call: -; j_call: TRBJ1-6; cdr3_nt: TGCGCCAGCAGTGTAGGGGGTGATTCACCCCTCCACTTT; cdr3_aa: CASSVGGDSPLHF
v_call: TRBV6-5; clone_size: -; d_call: -; j_call: TRBJ1-6; cdr3_nt: TGTGCCAGCAGTTACAAGGGGACATCTTATTCACCCCTCCACTTT; cdr3_aa: CASSYKGTSYSPLHF
v_call: TRBV12-5; clone_size: -; d_call: -; j_call: TRBJ2-5; cdr3_nt: TGTGCTAGTGGTCGAGGTTCGGGAGAGACCCAGTACTTC; cdr3_aa: CASGRGSGETQYF
v_call: TRBV7-8; clone_size: few; d_call: -; j_call: TRBJ1-1; cdr3_nt: TGTGCCAGCAGCTATGAGGGGATGGATGCTTTCTTT; cdr3_aa: CASSYEGMDAFF
v_call: TRBV29-1; clone_size: once; d_call: -; j_call: TRBJ2-2; cdr3_nt: TGCAGCGTTTACCTATCCACCGGGGAGCTGTTTTTT; cdr3_aa: CSVYLSTGELFF